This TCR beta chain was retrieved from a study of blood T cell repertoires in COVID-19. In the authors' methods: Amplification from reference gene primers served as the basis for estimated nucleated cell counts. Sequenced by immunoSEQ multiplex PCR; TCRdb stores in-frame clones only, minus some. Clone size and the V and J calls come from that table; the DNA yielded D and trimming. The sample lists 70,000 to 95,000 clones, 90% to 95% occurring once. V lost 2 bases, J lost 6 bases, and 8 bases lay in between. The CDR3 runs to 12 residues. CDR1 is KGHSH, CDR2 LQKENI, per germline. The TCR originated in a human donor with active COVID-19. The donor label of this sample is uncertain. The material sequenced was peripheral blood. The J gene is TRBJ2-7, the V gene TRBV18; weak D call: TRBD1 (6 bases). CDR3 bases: TGTGCCAGCTCACCAAGCAGGGGCGAGCAGTACTTC. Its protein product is CASSPSRGEQYF.